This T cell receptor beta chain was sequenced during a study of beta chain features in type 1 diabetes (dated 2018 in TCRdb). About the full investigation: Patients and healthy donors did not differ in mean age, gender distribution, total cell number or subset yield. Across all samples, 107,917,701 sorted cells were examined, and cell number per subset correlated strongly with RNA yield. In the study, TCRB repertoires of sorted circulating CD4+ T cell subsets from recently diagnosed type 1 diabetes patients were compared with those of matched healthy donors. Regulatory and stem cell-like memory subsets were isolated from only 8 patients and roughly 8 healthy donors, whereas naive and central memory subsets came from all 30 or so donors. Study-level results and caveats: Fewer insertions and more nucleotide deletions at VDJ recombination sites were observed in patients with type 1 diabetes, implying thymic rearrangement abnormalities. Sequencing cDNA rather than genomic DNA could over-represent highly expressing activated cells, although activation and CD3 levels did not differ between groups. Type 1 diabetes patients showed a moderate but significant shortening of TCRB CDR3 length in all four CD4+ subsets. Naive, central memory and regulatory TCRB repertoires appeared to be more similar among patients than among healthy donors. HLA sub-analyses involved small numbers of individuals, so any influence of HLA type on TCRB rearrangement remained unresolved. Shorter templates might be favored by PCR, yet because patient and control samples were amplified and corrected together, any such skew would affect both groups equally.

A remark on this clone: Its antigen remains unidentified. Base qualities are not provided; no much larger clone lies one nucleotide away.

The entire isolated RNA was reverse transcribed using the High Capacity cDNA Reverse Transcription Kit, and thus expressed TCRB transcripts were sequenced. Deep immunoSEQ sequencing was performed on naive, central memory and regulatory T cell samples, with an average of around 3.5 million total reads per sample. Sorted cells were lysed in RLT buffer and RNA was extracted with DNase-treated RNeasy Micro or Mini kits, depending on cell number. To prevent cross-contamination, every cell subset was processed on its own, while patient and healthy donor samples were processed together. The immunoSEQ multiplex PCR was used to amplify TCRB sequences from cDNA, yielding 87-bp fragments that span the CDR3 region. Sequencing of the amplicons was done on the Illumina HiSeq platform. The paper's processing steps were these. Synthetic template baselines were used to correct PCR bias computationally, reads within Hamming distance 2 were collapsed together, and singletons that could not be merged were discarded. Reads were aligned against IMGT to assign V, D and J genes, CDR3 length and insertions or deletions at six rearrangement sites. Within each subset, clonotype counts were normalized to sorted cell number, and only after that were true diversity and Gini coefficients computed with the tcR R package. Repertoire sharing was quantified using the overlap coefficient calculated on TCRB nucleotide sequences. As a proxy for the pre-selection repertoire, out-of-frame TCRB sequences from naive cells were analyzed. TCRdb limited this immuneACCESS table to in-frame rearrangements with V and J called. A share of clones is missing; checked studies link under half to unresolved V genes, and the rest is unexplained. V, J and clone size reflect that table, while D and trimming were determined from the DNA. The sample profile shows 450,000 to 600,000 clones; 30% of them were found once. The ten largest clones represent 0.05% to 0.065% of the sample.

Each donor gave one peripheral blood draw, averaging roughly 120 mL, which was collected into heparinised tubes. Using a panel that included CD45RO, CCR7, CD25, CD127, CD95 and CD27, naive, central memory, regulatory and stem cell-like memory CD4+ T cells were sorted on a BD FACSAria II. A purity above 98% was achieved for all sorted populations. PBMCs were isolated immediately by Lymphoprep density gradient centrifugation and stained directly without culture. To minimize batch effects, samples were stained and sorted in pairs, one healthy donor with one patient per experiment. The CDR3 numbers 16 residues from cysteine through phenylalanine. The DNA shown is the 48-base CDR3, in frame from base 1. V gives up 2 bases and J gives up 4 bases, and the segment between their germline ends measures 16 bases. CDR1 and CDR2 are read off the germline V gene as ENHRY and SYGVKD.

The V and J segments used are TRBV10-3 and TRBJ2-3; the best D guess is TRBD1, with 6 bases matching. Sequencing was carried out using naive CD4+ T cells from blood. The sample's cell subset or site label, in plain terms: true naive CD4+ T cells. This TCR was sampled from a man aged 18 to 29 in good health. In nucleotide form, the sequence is TGTGCCATCAGTGAGAACAACAGGGCTGGCGCAGATACGCAGTATTTT. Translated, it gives CAISENNRAGADTQYF.